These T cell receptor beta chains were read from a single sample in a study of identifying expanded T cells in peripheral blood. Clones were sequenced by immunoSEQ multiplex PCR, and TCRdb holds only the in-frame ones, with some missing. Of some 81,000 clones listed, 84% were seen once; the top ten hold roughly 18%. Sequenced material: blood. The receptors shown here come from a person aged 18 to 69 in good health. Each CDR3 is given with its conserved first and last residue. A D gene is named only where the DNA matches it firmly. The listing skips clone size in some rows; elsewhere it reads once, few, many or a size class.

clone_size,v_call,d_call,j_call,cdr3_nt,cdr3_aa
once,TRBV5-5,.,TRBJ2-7,TGTGCCAGCAGCTTGGACTATCTCTACGAGCAGTACTTC,CASSLDYLYEQYF
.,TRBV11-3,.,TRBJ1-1,TGTGCCAGCAGCAAACGCATGAACACTGAAGCTTTCTTT,CASSKRMNTEAFF
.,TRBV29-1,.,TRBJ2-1,TGCAGCGTCGCTACCGGAGGGAATTACAATGAGCAGTTCTTC,CSVATGGNYNEQFF
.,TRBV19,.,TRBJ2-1,TGTGCCAGTAGCCAGGGAATCCCTTTGGAGGAGCAGTTCTTC,CASSQGIPLEEQFF
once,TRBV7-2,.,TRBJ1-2,TGTGCCAGCAGCGCAGGACGCACAGCTAACTATGGCTACACCTTC,CASSAGRTANYGYTF
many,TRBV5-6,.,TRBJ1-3,TGTGCCAGCAGCTTGGATCGGGCCTCTGGAAACACCATATATTTT,CASSLDRASGNTIYF
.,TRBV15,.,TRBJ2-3,TGTGCCACCAGCACCCCGACAGGAGGCGGCTACACAGATACGCAGTATTTT,CATSTPTGGGYTDTQYF
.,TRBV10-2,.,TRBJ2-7,TGCGCCAGCAGTGCCAGCTACGAGCAGTACTTC,CASSASYEQYF
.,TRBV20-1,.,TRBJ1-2,TGCAGTGCTAGGATCGGGAATGGCTACACCTTC,CSARIGNGYTF
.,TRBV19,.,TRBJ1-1,TGTGCCAGTAGTCCAGTCCTGAACACTGAAGCTTTCTTT,CASSPVLNTEAFF
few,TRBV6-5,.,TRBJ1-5,TGTGCCAGCAGCGAAGAGAGGAATCAGCCCCAGCATTTT,CASSEERNQPQHF
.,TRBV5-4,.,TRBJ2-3,TGTGCCAGCAGCTATATGGACCCAGGGGACCCAACAGGGTATTTT,CASSYMDPGDPTGYF
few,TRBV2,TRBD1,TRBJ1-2,TGTGCCAATCCGGGACAGGGGGCGGGAGGCTACACCTTC,CANPGQGAGGYTF
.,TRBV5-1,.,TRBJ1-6,TGCGCCAGCAGCTTGGATGGCGCCGATAATTCACCCCTCCACTTT,CASSLDGADNSPLHF